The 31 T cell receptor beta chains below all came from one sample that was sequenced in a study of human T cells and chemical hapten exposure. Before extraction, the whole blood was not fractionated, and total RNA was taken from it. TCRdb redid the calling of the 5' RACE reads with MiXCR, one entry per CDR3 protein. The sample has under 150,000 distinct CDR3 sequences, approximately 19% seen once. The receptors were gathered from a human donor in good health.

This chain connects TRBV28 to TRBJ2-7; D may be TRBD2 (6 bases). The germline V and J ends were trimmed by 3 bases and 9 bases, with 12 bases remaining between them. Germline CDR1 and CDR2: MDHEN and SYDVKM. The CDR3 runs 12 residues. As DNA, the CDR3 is TGTGCCAGCAGTTTGGGGGGTATGGGGCAGTACTTC. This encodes CASSLGGMGQYF.

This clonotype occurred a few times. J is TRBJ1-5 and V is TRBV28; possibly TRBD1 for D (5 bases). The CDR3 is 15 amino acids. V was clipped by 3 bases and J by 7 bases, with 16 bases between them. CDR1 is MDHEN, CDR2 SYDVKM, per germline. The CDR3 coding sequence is TGTGCCAGCAGTTTGGGAGGGGCTTTCGCCCAGCCCCAGCATTTT. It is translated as CASSLGGAFAQPQHF. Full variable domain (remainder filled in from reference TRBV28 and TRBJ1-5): DVKVTQSSRYLVKRTGEKVFLECVQDMDHENMFWYRQDPGLGLRLIYFSYDVKMKEKGDIPEGYSVSREKKERFSLILESASTNQTSMYLCASSLGGAFAQPQHFGDGTRLSIL.

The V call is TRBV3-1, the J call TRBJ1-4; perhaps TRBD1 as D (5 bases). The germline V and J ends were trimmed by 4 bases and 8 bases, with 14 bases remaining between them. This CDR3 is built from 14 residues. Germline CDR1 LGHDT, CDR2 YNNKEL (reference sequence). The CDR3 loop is CASSPAGGEEKLFF. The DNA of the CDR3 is TGTGCCAGCAGCCCGGCGGGGGGGGAGGAAAAACTGTTTTTT. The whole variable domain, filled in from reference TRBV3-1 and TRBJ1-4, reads DTAVSQTPKYLVTQMGNDKSIKCEQNLGHDTMYWYKQDSKKFLKIMFSYNNKELIINETVPNRFSPKSPDKAHLNLHINSLELGDSAVYFCASSPAGGEEKLFFGSGTQLSVL.

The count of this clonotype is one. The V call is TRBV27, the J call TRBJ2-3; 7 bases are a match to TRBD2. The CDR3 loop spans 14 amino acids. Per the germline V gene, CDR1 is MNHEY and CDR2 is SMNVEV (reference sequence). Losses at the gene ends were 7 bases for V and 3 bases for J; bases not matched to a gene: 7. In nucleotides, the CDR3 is TGTGCCAGCAATTCCGGGGAGGGTACAGATACGCAGTATTTT. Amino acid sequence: CASNSGEGTDTQYF.

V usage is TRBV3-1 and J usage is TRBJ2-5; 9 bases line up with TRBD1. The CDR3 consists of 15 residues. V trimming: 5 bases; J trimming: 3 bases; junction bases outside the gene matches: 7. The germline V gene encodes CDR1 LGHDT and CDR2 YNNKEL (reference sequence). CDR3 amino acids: CASSYGTGKEETQYF. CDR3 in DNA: TGTGCCAGCAGCTACGGGACAGGGAAAGAAGAGACCCAGTACTTC.

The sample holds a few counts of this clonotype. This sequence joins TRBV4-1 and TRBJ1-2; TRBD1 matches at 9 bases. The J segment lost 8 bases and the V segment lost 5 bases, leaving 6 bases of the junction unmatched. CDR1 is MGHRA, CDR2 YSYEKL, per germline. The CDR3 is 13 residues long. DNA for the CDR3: TGCGCCAGCAGCGGGACAGGGATAAGCGGCTACACCTTC. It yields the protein CASSGTGISGYTF.

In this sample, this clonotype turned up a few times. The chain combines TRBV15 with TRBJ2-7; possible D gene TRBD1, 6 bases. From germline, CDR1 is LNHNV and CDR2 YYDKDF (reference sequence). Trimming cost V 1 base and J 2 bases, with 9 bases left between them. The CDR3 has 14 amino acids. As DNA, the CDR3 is TGTGCCACCAGCAGAGTGGGGGCCACCTACGAGCAGTACTTC. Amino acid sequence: CATSRVGATYEQYF.

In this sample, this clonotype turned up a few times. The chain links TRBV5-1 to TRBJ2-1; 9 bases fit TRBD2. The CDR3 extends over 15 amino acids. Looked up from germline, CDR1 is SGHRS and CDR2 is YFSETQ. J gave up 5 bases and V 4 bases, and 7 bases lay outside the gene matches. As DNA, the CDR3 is TGCGCCAGCAGCCCAATGGGACTAGCCCACAATGAGCAGTTCTTC. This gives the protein CASSPMGLAHNEQFF.

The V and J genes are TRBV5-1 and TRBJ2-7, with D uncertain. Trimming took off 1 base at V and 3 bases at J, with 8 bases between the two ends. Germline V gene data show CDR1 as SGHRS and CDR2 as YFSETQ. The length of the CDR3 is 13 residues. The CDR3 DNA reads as TGCGCCAGCAGCTTGAGGGATGGCTACGAGCAGTACTTC. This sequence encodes CASSLRDGYEQYF.

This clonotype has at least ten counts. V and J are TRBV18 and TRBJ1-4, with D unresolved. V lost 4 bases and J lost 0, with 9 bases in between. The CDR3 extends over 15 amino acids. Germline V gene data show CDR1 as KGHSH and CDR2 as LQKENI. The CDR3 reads CASSQNLPTNEKLFF. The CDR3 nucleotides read TGTGCCAGCTCACAAAACCTCCCAACTAATGAAAAACTGTTTTTT. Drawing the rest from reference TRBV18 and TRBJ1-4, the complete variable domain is NAGVMQNPRHLVRRRGQEARLRCSPMKGHSHVYWYRQLPEEGLKFMVYLQKENIIDESGMPKERFSAEFPKEGPSILRIQQVVRGDSAAYFCASSQNLPTNEKLFFGSGTQLSVL.

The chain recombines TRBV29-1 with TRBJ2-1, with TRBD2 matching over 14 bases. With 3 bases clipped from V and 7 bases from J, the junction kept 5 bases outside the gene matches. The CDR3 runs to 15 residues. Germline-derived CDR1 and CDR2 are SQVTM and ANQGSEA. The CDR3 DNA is TGCAGCGTTGATAAGGGACTAGCGGGAGTAAATGAGCAGTTCTTC. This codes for CSVDKGLAGVNEQFF.

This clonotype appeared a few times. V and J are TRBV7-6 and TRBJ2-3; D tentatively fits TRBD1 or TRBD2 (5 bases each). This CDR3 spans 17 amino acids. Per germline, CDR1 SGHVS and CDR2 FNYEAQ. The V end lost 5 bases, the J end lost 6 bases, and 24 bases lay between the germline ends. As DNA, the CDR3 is TGTGCCAGCAGCACCCCCCGCCAAGGGGACCTCTGGGATACGCAGTATTTT. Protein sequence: CASSTPRQGDLWDTQYF.

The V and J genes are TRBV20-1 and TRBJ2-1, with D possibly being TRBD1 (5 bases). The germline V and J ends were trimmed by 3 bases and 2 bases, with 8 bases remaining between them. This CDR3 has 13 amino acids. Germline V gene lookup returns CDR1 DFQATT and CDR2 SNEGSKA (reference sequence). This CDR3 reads CSARQGTYNEQFF. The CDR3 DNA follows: TGCAGTGCTAGGCAGGGTACCTACAATGAGCAGTTCTTC.

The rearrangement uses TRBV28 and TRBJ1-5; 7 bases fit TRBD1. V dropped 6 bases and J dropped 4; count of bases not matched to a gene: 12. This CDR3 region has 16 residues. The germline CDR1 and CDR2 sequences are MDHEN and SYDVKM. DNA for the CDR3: TGTGCCAGCAGCTCAGACAGGGAATGGGTGAATCAGCCCCAGCATTTT. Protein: CASSSDREWVNQPQHF.

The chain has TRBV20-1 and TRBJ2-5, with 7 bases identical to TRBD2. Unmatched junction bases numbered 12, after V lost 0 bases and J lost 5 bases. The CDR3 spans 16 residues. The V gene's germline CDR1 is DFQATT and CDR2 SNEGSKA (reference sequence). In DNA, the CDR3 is TGCAGTGCTAGAGATTCGGGGGGAGGGCGAATTGAGACCCAGTACTTC. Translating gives CSARDSGGGRIETQYF.

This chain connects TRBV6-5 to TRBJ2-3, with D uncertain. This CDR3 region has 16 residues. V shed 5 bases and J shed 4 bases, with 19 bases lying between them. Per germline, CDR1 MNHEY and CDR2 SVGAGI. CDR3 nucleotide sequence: TGTGCCAGCAGTAAATCTTTGTCAAGGCCGCCAGATACGCAGTATTTT. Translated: CASSKSLSRPPDTQYF.

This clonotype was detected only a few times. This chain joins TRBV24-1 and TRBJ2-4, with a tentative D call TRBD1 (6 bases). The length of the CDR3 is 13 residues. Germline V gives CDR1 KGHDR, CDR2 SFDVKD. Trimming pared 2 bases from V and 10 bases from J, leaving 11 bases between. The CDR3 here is CATSDSPTGIQYF. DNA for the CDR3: TGTGCCACCAGTGATTCGCCGACAGGAATTCAGTACTTC.

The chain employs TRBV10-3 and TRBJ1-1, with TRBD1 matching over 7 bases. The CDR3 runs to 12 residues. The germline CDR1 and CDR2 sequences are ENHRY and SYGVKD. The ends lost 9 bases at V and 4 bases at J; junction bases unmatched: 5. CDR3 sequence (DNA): TGTGCCATGTCGCGACAGGGCACTGAAGCTTTCTTT. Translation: CAMSRQGTEAFF.

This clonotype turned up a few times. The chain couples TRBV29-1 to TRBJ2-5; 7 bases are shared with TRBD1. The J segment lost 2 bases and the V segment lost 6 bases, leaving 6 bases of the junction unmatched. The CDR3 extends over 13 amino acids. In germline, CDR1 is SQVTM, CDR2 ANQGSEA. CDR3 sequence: CSVSGTAQETQYF. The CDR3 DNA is TGCAGCGTGTCCGGGACAGCTCAAGAGACCCAGTACTTC.

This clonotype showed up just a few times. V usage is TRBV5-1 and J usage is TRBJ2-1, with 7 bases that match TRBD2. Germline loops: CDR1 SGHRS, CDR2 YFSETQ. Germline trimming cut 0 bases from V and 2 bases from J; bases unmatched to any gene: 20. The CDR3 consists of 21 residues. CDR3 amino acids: CASSLAPLRETLGDTYNEQFF. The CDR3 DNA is TGCGCCAGCAGCTTGGCGCCTCTGCGGGAGACCCTGGGCGATACCTACAATGAGCAGTTCTTC. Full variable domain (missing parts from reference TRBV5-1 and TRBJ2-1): KAGVTQTPRYLIKTRGQQVTLSCSPISGHRSVSWYQQTPGQGLQFLFEYFSETQRNKGNFPGRFSGRQFSNSRSEMNVSTLELGDSALYLCASSLAPLRETLGDTYNEQFFGPGTRLTVL.

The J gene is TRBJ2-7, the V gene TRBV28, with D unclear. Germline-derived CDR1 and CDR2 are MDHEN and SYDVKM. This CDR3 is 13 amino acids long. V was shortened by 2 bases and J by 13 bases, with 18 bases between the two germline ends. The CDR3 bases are TGTGCCAGCAGTTTAAGGGCCCCCCGTGATATATACTTC. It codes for CASSLRAPRDIYF. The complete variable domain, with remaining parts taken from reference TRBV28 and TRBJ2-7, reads DVKVTQSSRYLVKRTGEKVFLECVQDMDHENMFWYRQDPGLGLRLIYFSYDVKMKEKGDIPEGYSVSREKKERFSLILESASTNQTSMYLCASSLRAPRDIYFGPGTRLTVT.

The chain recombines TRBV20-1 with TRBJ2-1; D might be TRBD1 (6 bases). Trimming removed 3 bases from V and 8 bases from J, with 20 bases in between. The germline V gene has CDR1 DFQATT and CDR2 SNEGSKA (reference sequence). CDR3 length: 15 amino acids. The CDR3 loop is CSASEETDRNDEQFF. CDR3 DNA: TGCAGTGCTAGTGAAGAAACAGACAGGAACGATGAGCAGTTCTTC.

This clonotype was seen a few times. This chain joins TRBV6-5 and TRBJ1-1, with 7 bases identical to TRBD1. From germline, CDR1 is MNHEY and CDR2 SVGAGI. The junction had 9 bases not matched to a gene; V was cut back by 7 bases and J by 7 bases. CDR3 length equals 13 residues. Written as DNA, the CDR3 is TGTGCCAGCAACAGACAGGGAAGTGGTGAAGCTTTCTTT. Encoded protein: CASNRQGSGEAFF.

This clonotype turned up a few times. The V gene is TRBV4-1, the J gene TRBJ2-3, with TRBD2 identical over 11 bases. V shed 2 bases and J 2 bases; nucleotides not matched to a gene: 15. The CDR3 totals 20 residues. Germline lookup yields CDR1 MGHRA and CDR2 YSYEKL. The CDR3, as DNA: TGCGCCAGCAGCCAACCACCGGGGGGGCTGGGACTAGCGGACACAGATACGCAGTATTTT. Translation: CASSQPPGGLGLADTDTQYF.

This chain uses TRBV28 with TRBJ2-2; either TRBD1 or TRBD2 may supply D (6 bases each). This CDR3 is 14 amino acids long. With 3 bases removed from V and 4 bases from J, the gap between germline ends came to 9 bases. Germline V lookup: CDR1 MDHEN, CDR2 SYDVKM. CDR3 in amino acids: CASSFGGPTGELFF. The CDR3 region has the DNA TGTGCCAGCAGTTTTGGGGGGCCCACCGGGGAGCTGTTTTTT.

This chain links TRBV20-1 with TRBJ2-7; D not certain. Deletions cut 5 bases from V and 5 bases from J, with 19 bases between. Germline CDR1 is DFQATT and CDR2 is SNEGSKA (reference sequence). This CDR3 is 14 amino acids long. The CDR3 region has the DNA TGCAGTGCTGGAAGACTGAGAACCAGAAACGAGCAGTACTTC. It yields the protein CSAGRLRTRNEQYF.

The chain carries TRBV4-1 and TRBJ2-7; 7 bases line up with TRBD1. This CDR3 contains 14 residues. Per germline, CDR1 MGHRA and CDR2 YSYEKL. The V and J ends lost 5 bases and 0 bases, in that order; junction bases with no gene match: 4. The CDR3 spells CASSYRDSSYEQYF. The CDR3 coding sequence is TGCGCCAGCAGCTACCGGGACAGCTCCTACGAGCAGTACTTC.

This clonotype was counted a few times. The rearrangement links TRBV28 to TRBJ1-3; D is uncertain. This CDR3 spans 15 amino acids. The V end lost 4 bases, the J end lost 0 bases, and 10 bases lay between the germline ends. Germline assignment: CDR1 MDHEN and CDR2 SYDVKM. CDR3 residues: CASSWSLNSGNTIYF. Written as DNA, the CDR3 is TGTGCCAGCAGTTGGTCACTGAACTCTGGAAACACCATATATTTT. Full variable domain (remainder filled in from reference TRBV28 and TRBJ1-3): DVKVTQSSRYLVKRTGEKVFLECVQDMDHENMFWYRQDPGLGLRLIYFSYDVKMKEKGDIPEGYSVSREKKERFSLILESASTNQTSMYLCASSWSLNSGNTIYFGEGSWLTVV.

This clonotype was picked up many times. CDR3 sequence reads: CASSHLLRADTGELFF. CDR3 DNA sequence: TGCGCCAGCAGCCACCTCTTGCGAGCGGACACCGGGGAGCTGTTTTTT. The chain recombines TRBV4-1 with TRBJ2-2, with TRBD2 as a possible D gene (5 bases). In germline, CDR1 is MGHRA, CDR2 YSYEKL. Trimming pared 3 bases from V and 3 bases from J, leaving 14 bases between. The CDR3 consists of 16 residues.

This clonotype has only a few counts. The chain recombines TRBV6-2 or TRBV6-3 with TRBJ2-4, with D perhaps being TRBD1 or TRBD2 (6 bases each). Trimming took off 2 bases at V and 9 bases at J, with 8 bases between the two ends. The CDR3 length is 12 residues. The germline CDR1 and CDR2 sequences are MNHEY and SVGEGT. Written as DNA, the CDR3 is TGTGCCAGCAGTTACGGAGGGGGCATTCAGTACTTC. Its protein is CASSYGGGIQYF.

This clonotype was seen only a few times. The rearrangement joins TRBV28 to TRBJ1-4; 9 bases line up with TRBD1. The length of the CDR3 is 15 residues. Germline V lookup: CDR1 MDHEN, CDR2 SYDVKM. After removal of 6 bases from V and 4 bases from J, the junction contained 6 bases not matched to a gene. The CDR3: CASSLGTGINEKLFF. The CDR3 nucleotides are TGTGCCAGCAGCCTGGGGACAGGGATTAATGAAAAACTGTTTTTT. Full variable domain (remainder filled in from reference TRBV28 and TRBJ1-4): DVKVTQSSRYLVKRTGEKVFLECVQDMDHENMFWYRQDPGLGLRLIYFSYDVKMKEKGDIPEGYSVSREKKERFSLILESASTNQTSMYLCASSLGTGINEKLFFGSGTQLSVL.